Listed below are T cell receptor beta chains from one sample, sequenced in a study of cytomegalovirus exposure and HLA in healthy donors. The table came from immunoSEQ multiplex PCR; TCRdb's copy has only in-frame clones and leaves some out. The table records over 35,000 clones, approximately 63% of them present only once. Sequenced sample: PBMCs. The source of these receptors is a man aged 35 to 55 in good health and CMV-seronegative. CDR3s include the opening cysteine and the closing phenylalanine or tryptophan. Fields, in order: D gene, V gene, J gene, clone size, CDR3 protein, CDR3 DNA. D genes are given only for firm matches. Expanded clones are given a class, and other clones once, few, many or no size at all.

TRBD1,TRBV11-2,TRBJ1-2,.,CASSLSQGAYYTF,TGTGCCAGCAGCTTATCACAGGGGGCCTACTACACCTTC
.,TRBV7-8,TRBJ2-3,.,CASSPSTDTQYF,TGTGCCAGCAGCCCAAGCACAGATACGCAGTATTTT
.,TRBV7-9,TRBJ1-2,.,CASSLGTDFNYGYTF,TGTGCCAGCAGCCTAGGGACTGACTTTAACTATGGCTACACCTTC
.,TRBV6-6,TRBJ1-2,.,CATPKSGGAYGYTF,TGTGCCACCCCCAAATCCGGAGGGGCCTATGGCTACACCTTC
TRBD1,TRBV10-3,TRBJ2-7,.,CAISERTGDFYEQYF,TGTGCCATCAGTGAGCGGACAGGGGATTTCTACGAGCAGTACTTC
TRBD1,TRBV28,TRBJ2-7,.,CASSDPGQSYEQYF,TGTGCCAGCAGTGATCCGGGACAGTCCTACGAGCAGTACTTC
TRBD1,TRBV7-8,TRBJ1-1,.,CASSPPLTGPAEAFF,TGTGCCAGCAGCCCGCCTTTGACAGGGCCCGCTGAAGCTTTCTTT
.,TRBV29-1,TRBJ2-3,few,CSVEEQVATDTQYF,TGCAGCGTTGAAGAACAGGTAGCCACAGATACGCAGTATTTT
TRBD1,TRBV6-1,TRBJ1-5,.,CASSATGTGVQPQHF,TGTGCCAGCAGTGCCACCGGGACAGGGGTTCAGCCCCAGCATTTT
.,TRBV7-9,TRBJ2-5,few,CASSLGRAYQETQYF,TGTGCCAGCAGCTTAGGCAGGGCGTACCAAGAGACCCAGTACTTC
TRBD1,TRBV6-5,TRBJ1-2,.,CASRSGQGAGGYTF,TGTGCCAGCAGGTCCGGACAGGGGGCAGGGGGCTACACCTTC
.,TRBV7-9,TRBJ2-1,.,CASSQQVNEQFF,TGTGCCAGCAGCCAACAGGTCAATGAGCAGTTCTTC
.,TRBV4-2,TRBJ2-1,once,CASSQAWGSLNEQFF,TGTGCCAGCAGCCAGGCTTGGGGCTCCCTAAATGAGCAGTTCTTC
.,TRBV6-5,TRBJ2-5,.,CASSYVPAGETQYF,TGTGCCAGCAGTTACGTACCGGCGGGAGAGACCCAGTACTTC
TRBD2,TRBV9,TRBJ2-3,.,CASELAVSQDTQYF,TGTGCCAGCGAGCTAGCGGTATCCCAGGATACGCAGTATTTT
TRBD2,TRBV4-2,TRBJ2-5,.,CASSQDSSGGAETQYF,TGTGCCAGCAGCCAAGACTCTAGCGGGGGGGCAGAGACCCAGTACTTC
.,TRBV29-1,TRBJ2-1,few,CSALGGLGDNEQFF,TGCAGCGCCCTGGGGGGTCTCGGGGACAATGAGCAGTTCTTC